Detailed here is one T cell receptor beta chain. Original methodology: Nucleated cell number was recorded as an estimate derived from reference gene primer amplification. Sequencing was performed with immunoSEQ multiplex PCR; in TCRdb, only in-frame clones are kept and a portion is missing. V and J calls and clone size are as listed in that table; D and trimming were resolved from the DNA. The sample holds approximately 240,000 clones, around 82% seen once. This CDR3 has 12 amino acids. V lost 3 bases and J lost 8, with 10 bases in between. CDR1 and CDR2 from the germline V gene are LNHDA and SQIVND (reference sequence). The data belong to a study of blood T cell repertoires in COVID-19. Study at large: Researchers got acute and convalescent COVID-19 samples from the United States, Italy and Spain. Sources were T cells, B-cell-depleted T cells, or PBMCs; the material itself was cDNA or gDNA.

The specimen sequenced was peripheral blood. The V gene is TRBV19, the J gene TRBJ1-2, with D unresolved. The TCR was taken from a woman aged 80 or over with active or convalescent COVID-19. DNA of the CDR3: TGTGCCAGTAGTATCCCCGCGTGGGGCTACACCTTC. As protein: CASSIPAWGYTF.